A selection of T cell receptor beta chains follows, all from one sample in a study of blood T cell repertoires in COVID-19. Assay: immunoSEQ multiplex PCR; the TCRdb copy retains only in-frame clones and omits some. The table records some 160,000 clones, 80% to 85% of them present only once. Sequencing input: peripheral blood. All receptors derive from a man aged 65 to 85 with active or convalescent COVID-19. The CDR3 runs from the conserved cysteine through the conserved F or W. The D gene is left open where the match is weak. Clone size, where shown, is once, few, many, or a class for clones that have expanded.

>TRBJ2-7|NA|TRBD2|TRBV28
CASSLWGTSGRSYEQYF
TGTGCCAGCAGTTTATGGGGGACTAGCGGGAGGAGCTACGAGCAGTACTTC
>TRBJ1-6|NA|TRBD1|TRBV12-5
CASGLSGTALANSPLHF
TGTGCTAGTGGTTTGTCCGGGACAGCCTTGGCTAATTCACCCCTCCACTTT
>TRBJ1-1|NA|NA|TRBV7-8
CASSSSLGRGGHTEAFF
TGTGCCAGCAGCTCATCCCTAGGCAGGGGAGGGCACACTGAAGCTTTCTTT
>TRBJ2-7|once|NA|TRBV28
CASSLTREQYF
TGTGCCAGCAGTTTAACGAGGGAGCAGTACTTC
>TRBJ1-5|NA|TRBD1|TRBV29-1
CSVRGDRVDQPQHF
TGCAGCGTTCGAGGGGACAGGGTGGATCAGCCCCAGCATTTT
>TRBJ2-1|NA|NA|TRBV6-5
CASSYSRQGNNEQFF
TGTGCCAGCAGTTACTCGAGGCAGGGCAACAATGAGCAGTTCTTC
>TRBJ1-1|NA|TRBD1|TRBV28
CASRATDRVGEAFF
TGTGCCAGCAGAGCTACTGACAGGGTAGGTGAAGCTTTCTTT
>TRBJ2-1|NA|NA|TRBV5-1
CASSYTGISYNEQFF
TGCGCCAGCAGCTACACAGGGATCTCCTACAATGAGCAGTTCTTC
>TRBJ1-3|NA|NA|TRBV25-1
CASSDRQTGNTIYF
TGTGCCAGCAGTGATCGACAGACTGGAAACACCATATATTTT
>TRBJ2-7|NA|NA|TRBV5-1
CASSLQGYEQYF
TGCGCCAGCAGCTTGCAGGGTTACGAGCAGTACTTC
>TRBJ2-3|NA|NA|TRBV7-6
CASSLGRDTQYF
TGTGCCAGCAGCTTAGGGAGAGATACGCAGTATTTT
>TRBJ2-7|NA|NA|TRBV2
CASNYGGHEQYF
TGTGCCAGCAATTACGGGGGTCACGAGCAGTACTTC
>TRBJ2-1|NA|NA|TRBV7-9
CASSLESRLGNNEQFF
TGTGCCAGCAGCCTCGAATCGCGACTAGGAAACAATGAGCAGTTCTTC
>TRBJ2-7|NA|TRBD2|TRBV10-2
CASTQAGITSYEQYF
TGCGCCAGCACCCAAGCGGGGATTACCTCCTACGAGCAGTACTTC
>TRBJ1-6|few|NA|TRBV12-3/TRBV12-4
CASSFRDHSPLHF
TGTGCCAGCAGTTTCAGGGATCATTCACCCCTCCACTTT
>TRBJ1-1|NA|NA|TRBV19
CASSIGARQGRNTEAFF
TGTGCCAGTAGTATAGGGGCCCGGCAGGGGCGGAACACTGAAGCTTTCTTT
>TRBJ1-4|NA|TRBD1|TRBV5-1
CASSLGDRPTNEKLFF
TGCGCCAGCAGCCTCGGGGACAGGCCAACTAATGAAAAACTGTTTTTT
>TRBJ2-5|NA|NA|TRBV6-5
CASSLSTGQETQYF
TGTGCCAGCAGTTTATCAACCGGCCAAGAGACCCAGTACTTC
>TRBJ1-1|few|NA|TRBV25-1
CASSASLRTEAFF
TGTGCCAGCAGTGCGAGTCTCCGCACTGAAGCTTTCTTT
>TRBJ1-5|NA|NA|TRBV18
CASSPRRYSGEGQPQHF
TGTGCCAGCTCACCACGAAGATATTCAGGGGAGGGCCAGCCCCAGCATTTT
>TRBJ2-1|NA|NA|TRBV21-1
CASSNGSGAGGNSYNEQFF
TGTGCCAGCAGCAATGGGAGTGGGGCGGGCGGGAACTCCTACAATGAGCAGTTCTTC
>TRBJ2-7|NA|TRBD2|TRBV6-2/TRBV6-3
CASSPGLAGGRSYEQYF
TGTGCCAGCAGCCCCGGACTAGCGGGAGGTAGGTCCTACGAGCAGTACTTC
>TRBJ2-5|NA|TRBD1|TRBV27
CASSTRDSQMLETQYF
TGTGCCAGCAGTACCAGGGACAGCCAGATGTTGGAGACCCAGTACTTC
>TRBJ2-1|NA|NA|TRBV3-1/TRBV3-2
CASSHRARHGMEQFF
TGTGCCAGCAGCCACAGAGCGAGACACGGGATGGAGCAGTTCTTC
>TRBJ2-7|NA|TRBD2|TRBV6-5
CASSYAPQRGTYEQYF
TGTGCCAGCAGTTACGCGCCCCAGCGGGGGACCTACGAGCAGTACTTC
>TRBJ1-5|NA|NA|TRBV18
CASSPSSGNQPQHF
TGTGCCAGCTCACCTAGCTCTGGAAATCAGCCCCAGCATTTT
>TRBJ1-1|NA|NA|TRBV16
CASSQSTVPGVGTEAFF
TGTGCCAGCAGCCAATCCACAGTGCCCGGGGTGGGCACTGAAGCTTTCTTT
>TRBJ2-1|NA|TRBD1|TRBV7-2
CASSSPPGTAYNEQFF
TGTGCCAGCAGCTCTCCCCCCGGGACAGCTTACAATGAGCAGTTCTTC
>TRBJ1-3|NA|NA|TRBV4-1
CASRTKDSGNTIYF
TGCGCCAGCAGGACTAAGGACTCTGGAAACACCATATATTTT
>TRBJ2-1|NA|NA|TRBV6-5
CASSYARVKFF
TGTGCCAGCAGTTACGCCAGGGTAAAGTTCTTC
>TRBJ2-7|NA|TRBD1|TRBV6-2/TRBV6-3
CASSYPAGGQGKISYEQYF
TGTGCCAGCAGTTACCCGGCCGGCGGACAGGGGAAAATCTCCTACGAGCAGTACTTC
>TRBJ2-5|NA|TRBD1|TRBV10-3
CAISESARTGQETQYF
TGTGCCATCAGTGAGTCGGCCAGGACAGGACAAGAGACCCAGTACTTC
>TRBJ2-5|NA|NA|TRBV19
CASSIELLRLGSETQYF
TGTGCCAGTAGTATAGAGCTCCTGAGACTAGGGAGCGAGACCCAGTACTTC
>TRBJ1-1|NA|NA|TRBV5-1
CASSLGVMNTEAFF
TGCGCCAGCAGCTTGGGTGTAATGAACACTGAAGCTTTCTTT
>TRBJ2-7|NA|TRBD2|TRBV9
CASSVGLAGLYEQYF
TGTGCCAGCAGCGTAGGACTAGCGGGCCTCTACGAGCAGTACTTC
>TRBJ2-1|once|NA|TRBV21-1
CASSKVRRPPGSSYNEQFF
TGTGCCAGCAGCAAAGTGCGCAGGCCCCCGGGGAGCTCCTACAATGAGCAGTTCTTC
>TRBJ2-7|NA|NA|TRBV10-3
CATGGAFPYEQYF
TGTGCCACCGGGGGAGCCTTCCCTTACGAGCAGTACTTC
>TRBJ2-3|NA|TRBD2|TRBV19
CASSMRRAGGTDTQYF
TGTGCCAGTAGTATGAGGAGGGCGGGGGGCACAGATACGCAGTATTTT
>TRBJ1-1|NA|TRBD1|TRBV7-9
CASSLGGGQGTRAFF
TGTGCCAGCAGCTTAGGTGGGGGACAGGGGACTCGAGCTTTCTTT
>TRBJ2-3|NA|TRBD2|TRBV30
CAWNHGRGTSTDTQYF
TGTGCCTGGAATCACGGGAGGGGGACTAGCACAGATACGCAGTATTTT
>TRBJ1-5|NA|TRBD1|TRBV28
CASSQVATGYQPQHF
TGTGCCAGCAGTCAGGTTGCGACAGGGTATCAGCCCCAGCATTTT
>TRBJ1-1|NA|NA|TRBV6-5
CASSYRGNTEAFF
TGTGCCAGCAGTTACCGGGGGAACACTGAAGCTTTCTTT